This TCR beta chain came from a study of cytomegalovirus exposure and HLA in healthy donors. For the study at large: Roughly 80 million unique TCRs from HLA-typed donors made up an early data release.

The primer mix had 60 Vbeta and 13 Jbeta primers. Libraries were prepared by immunoSEQ multiplex PCR; TCRdb keeps only in-frame clonotypes and omits some of them. The profile covers about 200,000 clones, with less than 90% appearing a single time and around 0.34% taken by the ten largest. Study observations and caveats: Among immune exposure information, only CMV serostatus was available.

This clone was counted only a few times. Its cognate antigen is unknown. The CDR3 is made up of 19 amino acids. V shed 2 bases, J shed 3 bases, and the junction held 14 bases outside the gene matches. CDR1 and CDR2 (germline): LNHNV, YYDKDF (reference sequence). Material: PBMCs. The receptor was isolated from a woman in her twenties or thirties in good health and CMV-seronegative. The J gene is TRBJ2-3, the V gene TRBV15, with TRBD2 identical over 10 bases. CDR3 DNA sequence: TGTGCCACCAGCAGAATAACGAGCGGGGGGGCAAGTGGAACAGATACGCAGTATTTT. Protein: CATSRITSGGASGTDTQYF.